This T cell receptor beta chain was sequenced for a study of CD8+CD57+ T cells in acquired aplastic anemia. The template used for profiling TCR beta VDJ and CDR3 was genomic DNA. TCRdb independently ran MiXCR on the reads; one entry per CDR3 protein. The table has 190,000 or so distinct CDR3 sequences, 60% to 65% seen once. The source of this sequence is a human donor in good health. The sequenced sample consisted of sorted CD4+, CD8+, or CD8+CD57+ T cells (not recorded which) from PBMCs.

The CDR3 DNA reads TGTGCCAGCAGCGATAGACAGGGTTCCTACAATGAGCAGTTCTTC. Its translation is CASSDRQGSYNEQFF. The genes are TRBV7-9 and TRBJ2-1; TRBD1 aligns across 7 bases. V was pared by 5 bases and J by 1 base, with 5 bases of the junction left unmatched. The germline V gene encodes CDR1 SEHNR and CDR2 FQNEAQ (reference sequence). This CDR3 has 15 amino acids.